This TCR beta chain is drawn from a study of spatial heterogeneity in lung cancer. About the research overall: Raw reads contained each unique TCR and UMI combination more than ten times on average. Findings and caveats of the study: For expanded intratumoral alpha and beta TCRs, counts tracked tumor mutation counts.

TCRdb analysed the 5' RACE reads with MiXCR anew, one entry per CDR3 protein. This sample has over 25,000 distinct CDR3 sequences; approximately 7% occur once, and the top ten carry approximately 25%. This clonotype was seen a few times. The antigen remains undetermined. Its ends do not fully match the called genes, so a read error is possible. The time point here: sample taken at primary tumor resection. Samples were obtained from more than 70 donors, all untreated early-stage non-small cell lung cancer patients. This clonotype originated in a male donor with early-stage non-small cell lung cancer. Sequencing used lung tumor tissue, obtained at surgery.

CDR3 protein: CASSYDGTYGQYF. The CDR3 DNA follows: TGTGCCAGCAGTTACGACGGAACCTACGGGCAGTACTTC. J is TRBJ2-7 and V is TRBV6-6, with unresolved D. The germline gives CDR1 MNHNY, CDR2 SVGAGI (reference sequence). The CDR3 is 13 residues long.